This TCR beta chain originates from a study of identical twins. Unique molecular identifiers were present on the cDNA, which also gained a universal primer site by template switching. Each CDR3 protein is one row after TCRdb ran MiXCR on the 5' RACE reads. The table includes about 200,000 distinct CDR3 sequences, more than 15% detected once. General study results and limits: Among beta out-of-frame sequences, excess sharing between twins appeared weaker.

This clonotype has a handful of counts. Antigen unknown. This CDR3 comprises 16 residues. Losses at the gene ends were 4 bases for V and 3 bases for J; bases not matched to a gene: 9. From germline, CDR1 is SGHKS and CDR2 YYEKEE (reference sequence). These same data were also listed under a study on T cells expressing NK-cell markers. From that paper: These same clonotypes (in several donors) also led the CD3+CD56-NKG2C+ fraction.

This TCR was recovered from a young woman in good health. This rearrangement joins TRBV5-5 to TRBJ2-2; TRBD1 matches 7 bases. The sample taken for sequencing was CD8+ T cells sorted from blood. The CDR3: CASSQVLDRDTGELFF. In DNA form, the CDR3 reads TGTGCCAGCAGCCAGGTCCTCGACAGGGACACCGGGGAGCTGTTTTTT.